The 5 T cell receptor beta chains below were found in one sample sequenced in a study of tumor and adjacent non-tumor tissue in lung cancer. RNA was extracted from bulk tissue without any cell sorting. More than 3 cm separated this lung sample from the edge of the tumor. Three rounds of nested PCR, following a modified ARM-PCR protocol, produced the TCRbeta library. TCRdb analysed the multiplex PCR reads with MiXCR anew, one entry per CDR3 protein. The table includes 80,000 to 100,000 distinct CDR3 sequences, 80% detected once. Sequenced: distant non-tumor lung tissue. Source of these receptors: a man between 60 and 75 years old with small cell lung cancer.

Concerning this clonotype itself: Since the CDR3 does not end with the conserved phenylalanine or tryptophan, this likely comes from a read error. The chain has TRBV11-2 and TRBJ2-3; a weak D match, TRBD1 (6 bases). Germline CDR1 SGHAT, CDR2 FQNNGV. The CDR3 is 14 amino acids. In nucleotides, the CDR3 is TGTGCCAGCAGCCTAGAAGCAGGGGTACATACGCAGTATCTT. Amino acids: CASSLEAGVHTQYL.

Points on this clonotype: One end of the junction fails to match germline, which may point to a read error. V usage is TRBV4-2 and J usage is TRBJ1-5, with D unclear. This CDR3 comprises 14 residues. Germline CDR1 and CDR2: LGHNA and YNFKEQ. CDR3 loop: CASNQEHGNQPQHF. In nucleotides, the CDR3 is TGTGCCAGCAACCAAGAGCACGGTAATCAGCCCCAGCATTTT.

The chain is built from TRBV4-2 and TRBJ2-2, with D perhaps TRBD1 or TRBD2 (5 bases each). The germline gives CDR1 LGHNA, CDR2 YNFKEQ. This CDR3 region has 16 residues. The ends were cut back, 1 base at V and 2 bases at J, with 11 bases in the middle. This CDR3 is CASSQALGANTGELFF. The DNA of the CDR3 is TGTGCCAGCAGCCAAGCACTAGGGGCCAACACCGGGGAGCTGTTTTTT.

Turning to this clonotype: A read error may account for a junction end that differs from germline. This rearrangement joins TRBV20-1 to TRBJ2-1; TRBD2 is a possible D gene (6 bases). CDR3 length equals 14 residues. The germline CDR1 and CDR2 sequences are DFQATT and SNEGSKA (reference sequence). This chain's CDR3 is CSVRDNSGRNEQFF. The CDR3 DNA follows: TGCAGTGTTAGAGATAATAGCGGTAGAAATGAGCAGTTCTTC.

This clonotype was detected once. One junction end does not reproduce the germline sequence, and a read error may be involved. The CDR3 spells CANSINPGLAEETQYF. In DNA, the CDR3 is TGCGCCAACAGCATAAACCCGGGACTAGCGGAAGAGACCCAGTACTTC. V is TRBV4-1 and J is TRBJ2-5; 11 nucleotides line up with TRBD2. Germline V gene sequence: CDR1 MGHRA, CDR2 YSYEKL. The CDR3 sequence is 16 residues long.